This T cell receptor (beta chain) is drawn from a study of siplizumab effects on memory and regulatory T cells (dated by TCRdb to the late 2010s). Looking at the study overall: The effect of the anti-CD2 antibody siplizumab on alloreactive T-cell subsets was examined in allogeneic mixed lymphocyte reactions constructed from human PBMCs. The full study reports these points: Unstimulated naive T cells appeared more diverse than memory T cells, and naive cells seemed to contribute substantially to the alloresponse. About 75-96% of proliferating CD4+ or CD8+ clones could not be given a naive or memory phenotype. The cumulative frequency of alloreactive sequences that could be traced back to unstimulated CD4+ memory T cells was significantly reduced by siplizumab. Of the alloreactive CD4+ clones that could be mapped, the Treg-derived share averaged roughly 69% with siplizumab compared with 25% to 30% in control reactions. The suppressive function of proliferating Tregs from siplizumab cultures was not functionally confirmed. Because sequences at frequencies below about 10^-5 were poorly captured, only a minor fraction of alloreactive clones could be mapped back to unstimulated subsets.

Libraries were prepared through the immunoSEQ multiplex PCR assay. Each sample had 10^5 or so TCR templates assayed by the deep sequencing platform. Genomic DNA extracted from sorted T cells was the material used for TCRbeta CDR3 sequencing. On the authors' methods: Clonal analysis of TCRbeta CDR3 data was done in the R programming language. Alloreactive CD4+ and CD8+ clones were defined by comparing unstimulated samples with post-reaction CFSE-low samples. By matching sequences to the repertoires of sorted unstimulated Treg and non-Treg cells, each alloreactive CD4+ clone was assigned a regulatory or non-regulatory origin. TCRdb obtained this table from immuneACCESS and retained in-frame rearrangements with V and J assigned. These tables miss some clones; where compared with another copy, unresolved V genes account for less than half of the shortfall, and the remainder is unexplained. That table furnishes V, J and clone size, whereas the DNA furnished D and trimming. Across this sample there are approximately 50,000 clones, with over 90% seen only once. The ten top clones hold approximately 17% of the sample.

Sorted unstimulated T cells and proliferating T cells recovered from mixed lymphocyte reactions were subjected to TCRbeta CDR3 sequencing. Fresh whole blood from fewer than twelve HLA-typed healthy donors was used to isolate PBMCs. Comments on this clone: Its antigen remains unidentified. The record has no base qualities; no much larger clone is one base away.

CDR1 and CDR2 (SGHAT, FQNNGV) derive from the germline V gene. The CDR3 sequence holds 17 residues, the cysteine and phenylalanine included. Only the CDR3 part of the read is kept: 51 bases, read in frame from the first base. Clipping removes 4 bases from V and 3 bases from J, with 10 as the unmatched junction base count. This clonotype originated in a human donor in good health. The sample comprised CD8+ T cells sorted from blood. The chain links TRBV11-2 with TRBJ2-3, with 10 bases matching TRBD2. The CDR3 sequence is CASSSKGLAFGTDTQYF. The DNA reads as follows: TGTGCCAGCAGCTCGAAGGGACTAGCGTTTGGTACAGATACGCAGTATTTT.